The rows below give T cell receptor beta chains drawn from one sample of a study of CXCR3-negative and CXCR3-positive naive CD8 T cells. Following a re-call of the 5' RACE reads, TCRdb has one entry per CDR3 protein and lacks DNA. The sample holds 55,000 to 65,000 distinct CDR3 sequences. The sequenced sample was naive CXCR3- CD8+ T cells from blood. The receptor source for this set is a human donor in good health. Some clones in this sample may be carry-over from other donors' samples. CDR3s include the opening cysteine and the closing phenylalanine or tryptophan. The order of the fields is J gene, V gene, clone size, CDR3 length, CDR3 protein. The listing skips clone size in some rows; elsewhere it reads once, few, many or a size class.

j_gene: TRBJ2-6
v_gene: TRBV29-1
abundance: .
len: 17
CDR3aa: CSVEVTALPSGANVLTF

j_gene: TRBJ2-5
v_gene: TRBV29-1
abundance: .
len: 12
CDR3aa: CSVESGSGTQYF

j_gene: TRBJ1-2
v_gene: TRBV20-1
abundance: .
len: 15
CDR3aa: CSARDRGGENYGYTF

j_gene: TRBJ1-1
v_gene: TRBV15
abundance: .
len: 15
CDR3aa: CATSSLGGLNTEAFF

j_gene: TRBJ2-5
v_gene: TRBV6-5
abundance: .
len: 14
CDR3aa: CASTHSGARETQYF

j_gene: TRBJ2-2
v_gene: TRBV5-1
abundance: .
len: 12
CDR3aa: CASSLEGTELFF

j_gene: TRBJ1-2
v_gene: TRBV20-1
abundance: .
len: 11
CDR3aa: CSARVYYGYTF

j_gene: TRBJ2-5
v_gene: TRBV6-5
abundance: .
len: 15
CDR3aa: CASSYSGLGGETQYF

j_gene: TRBJ2-5
v_gene: TRBV7-2
abundance: .
len: 14
CDR3aa: CASSLVPLGETQYF

j_gene: TRBJ2-1
v_gene: TRBV3-1
abundance: .
len: 11
CDR3aa: CASSQESEQFF

j_gene: TRBJ1-1
v_gene: TRBV7-9
abundance: .
len: 13
CDR3aa: CASSRSYGTEAFF

j_gene: TRBJ1-5
v_gene: TRBV6-2/TRBV6-3
abundance: medium-sized
len: 16
CDR3aa: CASSYSIGWANQPQHF

j_gene: TRBJ2-3
v_gene: TRBV7-9
abundance: .
len: 13
CDR3aa: CASSFIGMDTQYF

j_gene: TRBJ1-5
v_gene: TRBV25-1
abundance: .
len: 14
CDR3aa: CASSDGGQNQPQHF

j_gene: TRBJ2-7
v_gene: TRBV12-3/TRBV12-4
abundance: .
len: 12
CDR3aa: CASSSGPTEQYF

j_gene: TRBJ2-7
v_gene: TRBV7-9
abundance: .
len: 17
CDR3aa: CASSSTKQAGDYDEQYF

j_gene: TRBJ2-7
v_gene: TRBV29-1
abundance: .
len: 14
CDR3aa: CSVEGTGGSYEQYF

j_gene: TRBJ1-6
v_gene: TRBV27
abundance: .
len: 16
CDR3aa: CASSTAGPALNPPLHF

j_gene: TRBJ2-1
v_gene: TRBV7-9
abundance: .
len: 14
CDR3aa: CASSSPYRANEQFF

j_gene: TRBJ2-7
v_gene: TRBV7-9
abundance: .
len: 14
CDR3aa: CASSLEGLGYEQYF

j_gene: TRBJ2-5
v_gene: TRBV19
abundance: .
len: 15
CDR3aa: CASSIAGTGILTQYF

j_gene: TRBJ1-1
v_gene: TRBV5-1
abundance: .
len: 15
CDR3aa: CASSLEWGHGTEAFF

j_gene: TRBJ2-7
v_gene: TRBV10-3
abundance: .
len: 13
CDR3aa: CAIIGQGMGEQYF

j_gene: TRBJ2-7
v_gene: TRBV7-2
abundance: .
len: 14
CDR3aa: CASSFGTHSYEQYF

j_gene: TRBJ1-1
v_gene: TRBV4-3
abundance: .
len: 14
CDR3aa: CASSQDGMNTEAFF

j_gene: TRBJ2-7
v_gene: TRBV12-3/TRBV12-4
abundance: .
len: 19
CDR3aa: CASSFFEGSGLAVTYEQYF

j_gene: TRBJ1-6
v_gene: TRBV6-5
abundance: .
len: 15
CDR3aa: CASRPRGHVGSPLHF

j_gene: TRBJ2-3
v_gene: TRBV14
abundance: .
len: 13
CDR3aa: CASSQFLVDTQYF

j_gene: TRBJ1-1
v_gene: TRBV27
abundance: .
len: 15
CDR3aa: CASSLSGGGNTEAFF

j_gene: TRBJ1-1
v_gene: TRBV29-1
abundance: .
len: 14
CDR3aa: CSVEFQGLSTEAFF

j_gene: TRBJ2-1
v_gene: TRBV29-1
abundance: .
len: 13
CDR3aa: CSYHRSTYNEQFF